This entry features one TCR beta chain sequence. This clone was counted a single time. Its cognate antigen has yet to be identified. The record has no base qualities; no much larger clone is one base away. The sample is drawn from a study of control samples from healthy donors and cancer patients (dated by TCRdb to the early 2020s). V is reduced by 0 bases and J by 0 bases, leaving a spacing of 6 bases between them. The germline V gene encodes CDR1 GTSNPN and CDR2 SVGIG (reference sequence). From its cysteine to its phenylalanine, the CDR3 spans 14 amino acids. Only CDR3 DNA is held: 42 bases, read in frame from base 1. Receptor amplification or capture employed the immunoSEQ multiplex PCR assay. As stored in TCRdb, this immuneACCESS dataset retains in-frame rearrangements with V and J assigned. A fraction of the clones does not appear; measured against another copy, unresolved V genes explain less than half of the discrepancy, and the remainder lacks a known reason. Counted in this sample were about 44,000 clones; roughly three quarters of them appeared once. The ten largest clones add up to roughly 18% of the sample.

Sample: formalin-fixed, paraffin-embedded tissue. The origin of this receptor is a male donor with melanoma. In this chain, TRBV30 is recombined with TRBJ1-5; no D segment can be confidently identified. CDR3 sequence: CAWSVGGSNQPQHF. The DNA sequence is given as TGTGCCTGGAGTGTTGGCGGTAGCAATCAGCCCCAGCATTTT.